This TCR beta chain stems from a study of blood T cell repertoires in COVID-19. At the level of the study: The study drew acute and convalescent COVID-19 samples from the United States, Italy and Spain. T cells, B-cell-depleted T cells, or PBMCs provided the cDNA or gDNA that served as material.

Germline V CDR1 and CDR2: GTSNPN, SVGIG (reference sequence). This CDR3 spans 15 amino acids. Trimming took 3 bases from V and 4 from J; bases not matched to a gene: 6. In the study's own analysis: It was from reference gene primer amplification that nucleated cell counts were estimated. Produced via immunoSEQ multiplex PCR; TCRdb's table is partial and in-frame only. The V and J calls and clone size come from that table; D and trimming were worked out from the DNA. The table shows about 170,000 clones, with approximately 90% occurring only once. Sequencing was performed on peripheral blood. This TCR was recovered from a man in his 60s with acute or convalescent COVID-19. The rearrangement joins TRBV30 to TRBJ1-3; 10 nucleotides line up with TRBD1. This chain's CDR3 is CAWRPTGGIGNTIYF. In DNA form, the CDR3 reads TGTGCCTGGAGGCCGACAGGGGGCATCGGAAACACCATATATTTT.